This entry describes one T cell receptor (beta chain). V was pared by 5 bases and J by 7 bases, with 9 bases between. CDR3 length: 13 amino acids. Germline loops: CDR1 SGHTA, CDR2 FQGNSA. The sample originates from a study of T cell responses to AZD1222 COVID-19 vaccine. Sequenced by immunoSEQ multiplex PCR; TCRdb stores in-frame clones only, minus some. This table has 170,000 or so clones, just over 90% appearing once. The gene calls are TRBV7-2 and TRBJ2-6; D remains ambiguous. The receptor comes from an adult in good health. The sample in question was peripheral blood, obtained on day 0 of AZD1222 vaccination. For the CDR3, the DNA is TGTGCCAGCAGCCCCTTTGGTGCCAACGTCCTGACTTTC. Amino acid sequence: CASSPFGANVLTF.